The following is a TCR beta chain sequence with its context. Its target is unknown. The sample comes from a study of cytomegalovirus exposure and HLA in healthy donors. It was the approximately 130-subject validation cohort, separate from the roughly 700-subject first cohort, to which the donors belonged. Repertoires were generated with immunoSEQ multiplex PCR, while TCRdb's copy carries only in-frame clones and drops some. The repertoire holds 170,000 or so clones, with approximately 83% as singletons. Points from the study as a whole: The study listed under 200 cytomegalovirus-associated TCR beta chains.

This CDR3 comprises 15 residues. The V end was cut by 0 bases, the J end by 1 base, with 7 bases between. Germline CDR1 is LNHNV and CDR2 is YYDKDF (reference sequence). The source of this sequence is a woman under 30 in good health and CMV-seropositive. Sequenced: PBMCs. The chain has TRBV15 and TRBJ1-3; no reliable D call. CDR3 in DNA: TGTGCCACCAGCAGAGATCCGACATCTGGAAACACCATATATTTT. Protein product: CATSRDPTSGNTIYF.